Following are 15 T cell receptor beta chains from one sample sequenced in a study of blood T cells in healthy people across ages. Then a second PCR, running about 6 to 11 cycles, was carried out with a sample-barcoded 5' primer and a J-beta primer mix. One entry per CDR3 protein, called by TCRdb with MiXCR from the 5' RACE reads. The sample has about 780,000 distinct CDR3 sequences; roughly 46% are singletons. Sequenced: blood. These receptors came from a man aged 80 or over in good health.

Many counts were recorded for this clonotype. The V and J genes are TRBV7-9 and TRBJ2-7, with D possibly being TRBD1 (6 bases). In germline, CDR1 is SEHNR, CDR2 FQNEAQ (reference sequence). V was shortened by 4 bases and J by 4 bases, with 8 bases between the two germline ends. The CDR3 extends over 12 amino acids. Here the CDR3 reads CASSSQGYEQYF. The CDR3 bases are TGTGCCAGCAGCTCACAGGGATACGAGCAGTACTTC.

This chain joins TRBV9 and TRBJ1-2, with 10 bases fitting TRBD1. The CDR3 covers 15 residues. The V gene end was trimmed by 4 bases and the J gene end by 4 bases; junction bases not matched to a gene: 7. Germline CDR1 reads SGDLS; CDR2 reads YYNGEE. The CDR3, as DNA: TGTGCCAGCAGCAGAGACAGGGGGCAAGGCTATGGCTACACCTTC. It encodes CASSRDRGQGYGYTF.

The chain combines TRBV27 with TRBJ2-1; 10 bases line up with TRBD1. The CDR3 covers 15 residues. The germline gives CDR1 MNHEY, CDR2 SMNVEV (reference sequence). V gave up 6 bases and J gave up 6 bases; unmatched junction bases: 8. In nucleotides, the CDR3 is TGTGCCAGCAGCGGGACAGGGGCGTTTGGCAATGAGCAGTTCTTC. Its protein product is CASSGTGAFGNEQFF.

The sample holds a few counts of this clonotype. The chain employs TRBV15 and TRBJ2-3; 8 positions match TRBD2. The ends lost 2 bases at V and 4 bases at J; junction bases unmatched: 8. The CDR3 has 16 residues. Germline CDR1 LNHNV, CDR2 YYDKDF (reference sequence). In DNA form, the CDR3 reads TGTGCCACCAGCAGACCAGCGGGAGATACCGCAGATACGCAGTATTTT. Its protein is CATSRPAGDTADTQYF.

The chain combines TRBV20-1 with TRBJ2-1, with 7 positions matching TRBD1. The CDR3 has 16 residues. Germline loops: CDR1 DFQATT, CDR2 SNEGSKA (reference sequence). V gave up 1 base and J gave up 0 bases; unmatched junction bases: 6. Here the CDR3 reads CSARVSQGTSYNEQFF. The CDR3, as DNA: TGCAGTGCTAGAGTCTCACAGGGGACCTCCTACAATGAGCAGTTCTTC.

The chain carries TRBV4-1 and TRBJ1-2; no reliable D call. Germline-derived CDR1 and CDR2 are MGHRA and YSYEKL. Between the trimmed V and J ends, which lost 0 bases and 6 bases, there was a span of 14 bases. CDR3 length: 15 amino acids. CDR3 protein: CASSQERRQLHGYTF. CDR3 DNA: TGCGCCAGCAGCCAAGAGCGAAGGCAGCTTCATGGCTACACCTTC.

V is TRBV7-2 and J is TRBJ2-3; 7 bases are a match to TRBD2. The V segment lost 1 base and the J segment 4 bases; nucleotides outside the gene matches: 17. Germline V CDR1 and CDR2: SGHTA, FQGNSA. CDR3 length: 19 amino acids. CDR3 DNA sequence: TGTGCCAGCAGCTTAGTTGGATCGGCTAGCGGTGGGGCGGCAGATACGCAGTATTTT. This sequence encodes CASSLVGSASGGAADTQYF.

This chain uses TRBV9 with TRBJ1-5; D is possibly TRBD1 (6 bases). Germline assignment: CDR1 SGDLS and CDR2 YYNGEE. There are 13 residues in the CDR3. The ends were cut back, 5 bases at V and 9 bases at J, with 15 bases in the middle. This chain's CDR3 is CASSPTGKWPQHF. Here the CDR3 DNA reads TGTGCCAGCAGTCCTACAGGGAAGTGGCCCCAGCATTTT.

About this clonotype itself: This clone may be a read error of a much larger clone one base away. The CDR3 sequence: CASSRVLGLGGEQFF. DNA for the CDR3: TGTGCCAGCAGCCGCGTATTGGGACTCGGCGGTGAGCAGTTCTTC. The chain carries TRBV14 and TRBJ2-1; possibly TRBD2 for D (6 bases). Germline CDR1 reads SGHDN; CDR2 reads FVKESK. The V end lost 4 bases, the J end lost 9 bases, and 19 bases lay between the germline ends. The CDR3 consists of 15 residues.

This clonotype showed up just a few times. The chain uses TRBV4-1 and TRBJ2-7; D call uncertain. The V gene lost 0 bases and the J gene lost 4 bases, with 7 bases spanning the gap. The CDR3 is made up of 13 amino acids. The germline gives CDR1 MGHRA, CDR2 YSYEKL. The CDR3 DNA follows: TGCGCCAGCAGCCAAGACGTCAGATACGAGCAGTACTTC. Amino acid sequence: CASSQDVRYEQYF.

The V call is TRBV7-2, the J call TRBJ2-7; D unresolved. The V gene lost 5 bases and the J gene lost 3 bases, with 14 bases spanning the gap. The germline gives CDR1 SGHTA, CDR2 FQGNSA. The CDR3 runs to 14 residues. DNA for the CDR3: TGTGCCAGCAGCCAAGGGTATAGGAACTACGAGCAGTACTTC. Amino acid sequence: CASSQGYRNYEQYF.

This clonotype was seen more than once but under ten times. The V call is TRBV4-3, the J call TRBJ1-4; D gene ambiguous. Between the trimmed V and J ends, which lost 0 bases and 4 bases, there was a span of 9 bases. Per the germline V gene, CDR1 is LGHNA and CDR2 is YSLEER. This CDR3 is 15 amino acids long. The CDR3 sequence is CASSQEWQYNEKLFF. For the CDR3, the DNA is TGCGCCAGCAGCCAAGAGTGGCAGTATAATGAAAAACTGTTTTTT.

This clonotype has at least ten counts. CDR3 bases: TGCGCCAGCAGCCAAGATCAAGACCCCGACCGGTCAGATACGCAGTATTTT. Translating it yields CASSQDQDPDRSDTQYF. V usage is TRBV4-3 and J usage is TRBJ2-3; unclear D gene. Germline CDR1 is LGHNA and CDR2 is YSLEER. The CDR3 totals 17 residues. Trimming shortened V by 0 bases and J by 4 bases, and 17 bases separated the two germline ends.

The V gene is TRBV6-5, the J gene TRBJ1-1; tentative D call: TRBD1 (6 bases). The V end was cut by 6 bases, the J end by 4 bases, with 15 bases between. The CDR3 has 14 amino acids. Germline CDR1 MNHEY, CDR2 SVGAGI. CDR3 nucleotides: TGTGCCAGCAGGCTACAGGGTTGGGCCACTGAAGCTTTCTTT. Protein: CASRLQGWATEAFF.

The sample holds one count of this clonotype. The chain joins TRBV7-9 to TRBJ2-6; TRBD1 matches at 10 bases. Germline trimming cut 5 bases from V and 0 bases from J; bases unmatched to any gene: 7. Germline loops: CDR1 SEHNR, CDR2 FQNEAQ (reference sequence). CDR3 length: 18 amino acids. CDR3 sequence: CASSPGQGVSSGANVLTF. The CDR3 DNA follows: TGTGCCAGCAGCCCCGGACAGGGGGTTTCCTCTGGGGCCAACGTCCTGACTTTC.